These T cell receptor beta chains were read from a single sample in a study of blood T cell repertoires in COVID-19. Measured with immunoSEQ multiplex PCR; TCRdb has only the in-frame clones, and not every one. The data contain 130,000 to 150,000 clones, 80% to 90% of them singletons. Sequencing was carried out using peripheral blood. These receptor sequences come from an older woman with COVID-19, enrolled during active disease. CDR3s include the opening cysteine and the closing phenylalanine or tryptophan. Each record gives: clone size, J gene, V gene, D gene, CDR3 protein, CDR3 DNA. The D gene is left open where the match is weak. Clone size appears in some rows only: once, few, many, or a class for an expanded clone.

abundance: NA
j_gene: TRBJ1-3
v_gene: TRBV7-9
d_gene: NA
CDR3aa: CASSLPGLSSSGNTIYF
CDR3nt: TGTGCCAGCAGCTTACCGGGACTTTCATCCTCTGGAAACACCATATATTTT

abundance: NA
j_gene: TRBJ1-1
v_gene: TRBV30
d_gene: NA
CDR3aa: CACPGQVRGIEAFF
CDR3nt: TGTGCCTGCCCGGGCCAGGTCAGGGGCATTGAAGCTTTCTTT

abundance: NA
j_gene: TRBJ1-5
v_gene: TRBV6-6
d_gene: NA
CDR3aa: CASSYAGLEQPQHF
CDR3nt: TGTGCCAGCAGTTACGCAGGGTTAGAACAGCCCCAGCATTTT

abundance: NA
j_gene: TRBJ2-5
v_gene: TRBV7-3
d_gene: TRBD2
CDR3aa: CASSLTYPLPRTSGGTGSETQYF
CDR3nt: TGTGCCAGCAGCTTAACCTATCCTCTCCCTCGGACTAGCGGGGGGACCGGGTCTGAGACCCAGTACTTC

abundance: NA
j_gene: TRBJ2-7
v_gene: TRBV5-4
d_gene: TRBD1
CDR3aa: CASGRTGGYEQYF
CDR3nt: TGTGCCAGCGGTAGGACAGGGGGGTACGAGCAGTACTTC

abundance: NA
j_gene: TRBJ1-3
v_gene: TRBV7-9
d_gene: TRBD1
CDR3aa: CASSKTGTSGNTIYF
CDR3nt: TGTGCCAGCAGCAAGACAGGGACATCTGGAAACACCATATATTTT

abundance: NA
j_gene: TRBJ2-2
v_gene: TRBV7-8
d_gene: TRBD1
CDR3aa: CASSQPKNTGDTGELFF
CDR3nt: TGTGCCAGCAGCCAACCTAAAAACACAGGGGACACCGGGGAGCTGTTTTTT

abundance: NA
j_gene: TRBJ2-2
v_gene: TRBV10-3
d_gene: NA
CDR3aa: CAIKRGQWNTGELFF
CDR3nt: TGTGCCATCAAAAGAGGACAGTGGAACACCGGGGAGCTGTTTTTT

abundance: NA
j_gene: TRBJ2-1
v_gene: TRBV9
d_gene: TRBD2
CDR3aa: CASSPGTSGGLYNEQFF
CDR3nt: TGTGCCAGCAGCCCAGGGACTAGCGGGGGCCTCTACAATGAGCAGTTCTTC

abundance: NA
j_gene: TRBJ1-3
v_gene: TRBV30
d_gene: NA
CDR3aa: CAWNGVSGNTIYF
CDR3nt: TGTGCCTGGAACGGGGTCTCTGGAAACACCATATATTTT

abundance: NA
j_gene: TRBJ2-5
v_gene: TRBV5-6
d_gene: NA
CDR3aa: CASSFQGGAETQYF
CDR3nt: TGTGCCAGCAGCTTTCAGGGGGGAGCAGAGACCCAGTACTTC

abundance: NA
j_gene: TRBJ2-1
v_gene: TRBV6-5
d_gene: TRBD2
CDR3aa: CASRKSGGENNEQFF
CDR3nt: TGTGCCAGCAGAAAAAGCGGGGGGGAAAACAATGAGCAGTTCTTC

abundance: NA
j_gene: TRBJ1-2
v_gene: TRBV18
d_gene: TRBD1
CDR3aa: CASSRRQGDYEGYTF
CDR3nt: TGTGCCAGCTCACGCCGACAGGGCGACTATGAGGGCTACACCTTC

abundance: NA
j_gene: TRBJ1-1
v_gene: TRBV6-6
d_gene: TRBD1
CDR3aa: CASSYSGTGSTEAFF
CDR3nt: TGTGCCAGCAGTTACTCGGGGACAGGGAGTACTGAAGCTTTCTTT

abundance: NA
j_gene: TRBJ2-6
v_gene: TRBV7-7
d_gene: TRBD2
CDR3aa: CASSLALGAGTSGANVLTF
CDR3nt: TGTGCCAGCAGCTTAGCGCTGGGAGCGGGGACTTCTGGGGCCAACGTCCTGACTTTC

abundance: NA
j_gene: TRBJ1-3
v_gene: TRBV2
d_gene: NA
CDR3aa: CASSGRSSGNTIYF
CDR3nt: TGTGCCAGCAGTGGTCGGAGCTCTGGAAACACCATATATTTT

abundance: NA
j_gene: TRBJ1-1
v_gene: TRBV7-2
d_gene: TRBD1
CDR3aa: CASSPEGGMNTEAFF
CDR3nt: TGTGCCAGCAGCCCAGAAGGGGGCATGAACACTGAAGCTTTCTTT

abundance: NA
j_gene: TRBJ2-1
v_gene: TRBV14
d_gene: NA
CDR3aa: CASSPHSYSYNEQFF
CDR3nt: TGTGCCAGCAGCCCCCACAGCTACTCCTACAATGAGCAGTTCTTC

abundance: NA
j_gene: TRBJ2-2
v_gene: TRBV18
d_gene: TRBD2
CDR3aa: CASSPTSTPGELFF
CDR3nt: TGTGCCAGCTCACCGACTAGCACGCCCGGGGAGCTGTTTTTT

abundance: NA
j_gene: TRBJ1-1
v_gene: TRBV7-2
d_gene: NA
CDR3aa: CASSSQGFEAFF
CDR3nt: TGTGCCAGCAGCTCGCAGGGGTTTGAAGCTTTCTTT

abundance: NA
j_gene: TRBJ2-7
v_gene: TRBV19
d_gene: TRBD1
CDR3aa: CASKAGGASGSSYEQYF
CDR3nt: TGTGCCAGTAAGGCAGGGGGCGCTTCGGGATCATCGTACGAGCAGTACTTC

abundance: NA
j_gene: TRBJ2-1
v_gene: TRBV28
d_gene: TRBD2
CDR3aa: CASSPRGSSYNEQFF
CDR3nt: TGTGCCAGCAGCCCGCGGGGGAGCTCCTACAATGAGCAGTTCTTC

abundance: once
j_gene: TRBJ1-1
v_gene: TRBV24-1
d_gene: TRBD1
CDR3aa: CATSDFRGEEAFF
CDR3nt: TGTGCCACCAGTGATTTCAGGGGGGAAGAAGCTTTCTTT

abundance: NA
j_gene: TRBJ2-1
v_gene: TRBV7-7
d_gene: NA
CDR3aa: CASSSSQGTKYNEQFF
CDR3nt: TGTGCTAGCAGCTCTTCTCAGGGGACTAAATACAATGAGCAGTTCTTC

abundance: NA
j_gene: TRBJ2-5
v_gene: TRBV5-4
d_gene: TRBD2
CDR3aa: CASSMTSGQETQYF
CDR3nt: TGTGCCAGCAGCATGACTAGCGGACAAGAGACCCAGTACTTC

abundance: few
j_gene: TRBJ2-7
v_gene: TRBV29-1
d_gene: TRBD1
CDR3aa: CSVMTGYGPLYGYEQYF
CDR3nt: TGCAGCGTGATGACAGGGTACGGTCCTCTCTACGGCTACGAGCAGTACTTC

abundance: NA
j_gene: TRBJ1-1
v_gene: TRBV3-1/TRBV3-2
d_gene: NA
CDR3aa: CASSPRVVIHTEAFF
CDR3nt: TGTGCCAGCAGCCCCAGGGTAGTGATACACACTGAAGCTTTCTTT